Below, 25 T cell receptor beta chains from the same sample are listed, as sequenced in a study of blood T cell repertoires in COVID-19. Clones were read by immunoSEQ multiplex PCR, and TCRdb kept only the in-frame ones, dropping some. The sample has about 46,000 clones, approximately 85% seen once. The specimen was peripheral blood. The receptors were sampled from a human donor in a cohort sampled during active COVID-19. The donor label of this sample is uncertain.

The genes are TRBV10-1 and TRBJ2-7; tentatively, D is TRBD2 (7 bases). Germline V CDR1 and CDR2: WNHNN, SYGVQD (reference sequence). The CDR3 has 12 amino acids. In nucleotides, the CDR3 is TGCGGGAAAGGGGGGGGCTCCTACGAGCAGTACTTC. This translates into CGKGGGSYEQYF.

This chain's CDR3 is CATSAGYSNQPQHF. The CDR3 nucleotides read TGTGCCACCAGCGCGGGGTATAGCAATCAGCCCCAGCATTTT. The chain combines TRBV15 with TRBJ1-5; the D is unclear. From germline, CDR1 is LNHNV and CDR2 YYDKDF (reference sequence). There are 14 residues in the CDR3. With 5 bases removed from V and 0 bases from J, the gap between germline ends came to 8 bases.

The J gene is TRBJ1-4, the V gene TRBV2; a possible D gene is TRBD1 (5 bases). This CDR3 region has 15 residues. Trimming cost V 0 bases and J 8 bases, with 13 bases left between them. CDR1 and CDR2 (germline): SNHLY, FYNNEI. This CDR3 reads CASSEAGTGGEKLFF. The CDR3 nucleotides read TGTGCCAGCAGTGAAGCGGGCACAGGTGGGGAAAAACTGTTTTTT.

The chain couples TRBV10-3 to TRBJ1-1; TRBD1 aligns across 8 bases. Germline trimming cut 0 bases from V and 3 bases from J; bases unmatched to any gene: 15. CDR3 length: 19 amino acids. Germline values: CDR1 ENHRY, CDR2 SYGVKD. The CDR3 sequence: CAISESLGGRGQFDTEAFF. The CDR3 coding sequence is TGTGCCATCAGTGAGTCTTTAGGAGGCAGGGGGCAATTCGACACTGAAGCTTTCTTT.

V usage is TRBV5-6 and J usage is TRBJ1-1; maybe TRBD1 (5 bases). CDR1 is SGHDT and CDR2 is YYEEEE in the germline V gene. The CDR3 length is 13 residues. Trimming pared 4 bases from V and 1 base from J, leaving 8 bases between. The CDR3 region is CASSTGQNTEAFF. The CDR3, as DNA: TGTGCCAGCAGCACCGGACAGAACACTGAAGCTTTCTTT.

This clone occurred once. The V call is TRBV7-8, the J call TRBJ2-7; 8 bases line up with TRBD1. Germline V lookup: CDR1 SGHVS, CDR2 FQNEAQ. The CDR3 extends over 14 amino acids. V shed 3 bases and J 6 bases; nucleotides not matched to a gene: 7. Here the CDR3 DNA reads TGTGCCAGCAGCTTGAGGACAGGGTTGGGCGAGCAGTACTTC. Translation gives CASSLRTGLGEQYF. Full variable domain (missing parts from reference TRBV7-8 and TRBJ2-7): GAGVSQSPRYKVAKRGQDVALRCDPISGHVSLFWYQQALGQGPEFLTYFQNEAQLDKSGLPSDRFFAERPEGSVSTLKIQRTQQEDSAVYLCASSLRTGLGEQYFGPGTRLTVT.

The chain combines TRBV7-9 with TRBJ2-4; the D gene is possibly TRBD1 (6 bases). The CDR3 runs 17 residues. Germline assignment: CDR1 SEHNR and CDR2 FQNEAQ (reference sequence). V lost 2 bases and J 1 base, leaving 15 bases between the germline ends. The CDR3 protein is CASSLYGGKGAKNIQYF. CDR3 in DNA: TGTGCCAGCAGCTTATATGGGGGCAAGGGGGCCAAAAACATTCAGTACTTC.

This sequence joins TRBV6-5 and TRBJ2-5; 10 bases are shared with TRBD2. Looked up from germline, CDR1 is MNHEY and CDR2 is SVGAGI. V was clipped by 2 bases and J by 6 bases; unmatched bases: 6. The CDR3 contains 15 residues. The chain's CDR3 is CASSYDSGGPQTQYF. The CDR3 DNA follows: TGTGCCAGCAGTTACGATAGCGGGGGGCCGCAGACCCAGTACTTC.

This chain connects TRBV4-3 to TRBJ2-1; 10 bases agree with TRBD2. In germline, CDR1 is LGHNA, CDR2 YSLEER. After removal of 0 bases from V and 8 bases from J, the junction contained 7 bases not matched to a gene. There are 16 residues in the CDR3. CDR3 residues: CASSQDSLAGEDEQFF. CDR3 nucleotides: TGCGCCAGCAGCCAAGATTCGCTAGCGGGGGAGGATGAGCAGTTCTTC.

The V and J genes are TRBV7-9 and TRBJ2-1, with TRBD2 identical over 11 bases. The V gene's germline CDR1 is SEHNR and CDR2 FQNEAQ (reference sequence). The CDR3 runs 17 residues. V lost 5 bases, J lost 4 bases, and 10 bases stayed unmatched. This CDR3 reads CASSPRTSGGPYNEQFF. The CDR3, as DNA: TGTGCCAGCAGCCCCCGAACTAGCGGGGGTCCTTACAATGAGCAGTTCTTC.

V and J are TRBV11-2 and TRBJ2-1; TRBD2 matches 7 bases. Losses at the gene ends were 7 bases for V and 2 bases for J; bases not matched to a gene: 8. From germline, CDR1 is SGHAT and CDR2 FQNNGV. This CDR3 is built from 15 residues. The CDR3: CASTPTTSTYNEQFF. The CDR3, as DNA: TGTGCCAGCACCCCCACGACTAGCACCTACAATGAGCAGTTCTTC.

The chain employs TRBV7-6 and TRBJ1-3, with D possibly TRBD1 on 6 matching bases. Germline CDR1 SGHVS, CDR2 FNYEAQ. CDR3 length equals 15 residues. The germline V and J ends were trimmed by 4 bases and 2 bases, with 12 bases remaining between them. CDR3 DNA: TGTGCCAGCAGCTCCAGGGGCCAGGCTGGAAACACCATATATTTT. Translated, it gives CASSSRGQAGNTIYF. Using reference TRBV7-6 and TRBJ1-3 for the parts outside the CDR3, the full variable domain is GAGVSQSPRYKVTKRGQDVALRCDPISGHVSLYWYRQALGQGPEFLTYFNYEAQQDKSGLPNDRFSAERPEGSISTLTIQRTEQRDSAMYRCASSSRGQAGNTIYFGEGSWLTVV.

The V gene is TRBV7-2, the J gene TRBJ1-5; 11 bases align to TRBD1. Germline V lookup: CDR1 SGHTA, CDR2 FQGNSA. V was pared by 4 bases and J by 6 bases, with 5 bases of the junction left unmatched. The CDR3 has 15 amino acids. CDR3 bases: TGTGCCAGCAGCTCCGGACAGGGGGCAGGTCAGCCCCAGCATTTT. Translation: CASSSGQGAGQPQHF.

V is TRBV6-2 or TRBV6-3 and J is TRBJ2-5; 8 bases align to TRBD2. The CDR3 has 13 amino acids. Germline assignment: CDR1 MNHEY and CDR2 SVGEGT. The junction had 4 bases not matched to a gene; V was cut back by 5 bases and J by 5 bases. CDR3 nucleotide sequence: TGTGCCAGCAGTCGGGGGGGCCGTGAGACCCAGTACTTC. It codes for CASSRGGRETQYF.

V and J are TRBV18 and TRBJ2-7; 8 bases fit TRBD1. The V segment lost 4 bases and the J segment 1 base; nucleotides outside the gene matches: 6. This CDR3 is built from 15 residues. CDR1 and CDR2 (germline): KGHSH, LQKENI. CDR3 coding DNA: TGTGCCAGCTCACTAGACAGGGGTTGGTCCTACGAGCAGTACTTC. Its protein is CASSLDRGWSYEQYF.

The chain has TRBV18 and TRBJ1-2; D unresolved. This CDR3 region has 14 residues. The V gene lost 0 bases and the J gene lost 5 bases, with 10 bases spanning the gap. The V gene's germline CDR1 is KGHSH and CDR2 LQKENI. In DNA, the CDR3 is TGTGCCAGCTCACCACCGGAGATCGCGTATGGCTACACCTTC. It translates to CASSPPEIAYGYTF.

V gene TRBV27 combines with J gene TRBJ2-7, with 7 bases identical to TRBD2. This CDR3 is 14 amino acids long. CDR1 and CDR2 (germline): MNHEY, SMNVEV (reference sequence). Germline trimming cut 3 bases from V and 0 bases from J; bases unmatched to any gene: 2. The CDR3 here is CASSLRESSYEQYF. CDR3 bases: TGTGCCAGCAGTTTGCGGGAGTCCTCCTACGAGCAGTACTTC.

The DNA of the CDR3 is TGTGCCACCAGTGAGGGGGACTTTCAGCCCCAGCATTTT. This translates into CATSEGDFQPQHF. The chain couples TRBV24-1 to TRBJ1-5; D might be TRBD1 (5 bases). This CDR3 has 13 residues. Trimming pared 4 bases from V and 6 bases from J, leaving 9 bases between. Germline values: CDR1 KGHDR, CDR2 SFDVKD.

The chain links TRBV29-1 to TRBJ2-1; 10 nucleotides agree with TRBD1. The CDR3 contains 14 residues. V lost 1 base to trimming and J lost 5 bases; unmatched junction nucleotides: 2. Looked up from germline, CDR1 is SQVTM and CDR2 is ANQGSEA. CDR3 in DNA: TGCAGCGTTGAAGGCGGGACAGGGGACAATGAGCAGTTCTTC. Amino acid sequence: CSVEGGTGDNEQFF.

CDR3 sequence (DNA): TGTGCCAGCAGCTTAGCGGTTTCGAGCTCCTACAATGAGCAGTTCTTC. This translates into CASSLAVSSSYNEQFF. The chain joins TRBV7-2 to TRBJ2-1, with unresolved D. V gave up 0 bases and J gave up 0 bases, with 9 bases separating them. The CDR3 length is 16 residues. In germline, CDR1 is SGHTA, CDR2 FQGNSA.

This chain uses TRBV7-9 with TRBJ2-5, with 10 bases aligning to TRBD2. This CDR3 region has 14 residues. The J segment lost 5 bases and the V segment lost 5 bases, leaving 5 bases of the junction unmatched. Germline assignment: CDR1 SEHNR and CDR2 FQNEAQ (reference sequence). CDR3 amino acids: CASSLGTSEETQYF. DNA for the CDR3: TGTGCCAGCAGCCTCGGGACTAGCGAGGAGACCCAGTACTTC.

The CDR3, as DNA: TGTGCCAGCACCCTGGGACAGGGGCCAGTTAATTCACCCCTCCACTTT. Its protein product is CASTLGQGPVNSPLHF. The chain couples TRBV5-5 to TRBJ1-6, with 10 bases lining up with TRBD1. CDR3 length: 16 residues. Germline V CDR1 and CDR2: SGHKS, YYEKEE (reference sequence). J lost 6 bases, V lost 6 bases, and 9 bases had no gene match.

The chain uses TRBV6-5 and TRBJ2-7; tentative D call: TRBD1 (6 bases). The CDR3 totals 13 residues. Trimming took 0 bases from V and 8 from J, leaving 11 bases between them. Germline CDR1 MNHEY, CDR2 SVGAGI. The CDR3 sequence: CASSYSAGQKQYF. Here the CDR3 DNA reads TGTGCCAGCAGTTACTCGGCAGGACAGAAGCAGTACTTC.

The chain couples TRBV6-2 or TRBV6-3 to TRBJ2-7, with 7 bases identical to TRBD1. Germline-derived CDR1 and CDR2 are MNHEY and SVGEGT. The CDR3 sequence is 15 residues long. Germline trimming cut 5 bases from V and 4 bases from J; bases unmatched to any gene: 11. CDR3 nucleotide sequence: TGTGCCAGCAGTCCCCGGACAGGAACTTTATACGAGCAGTACTTC. Protein: CASSPRTGTLYEQYF.

V gene TRBV20-1 combines with J gene TRBJ2-5; perhaps TRBD2 as D (6 bases). The germline CDR1 and CDR2 sequences are DFQATT and SNEGSKA (reference sequence). The V end was cut by 3 bases, the J end by 4 bases, with 12 bases between. The CDR3 consists of 13 residues. CDR3 in DNA: TGCAGTGCTAGTGCGGGAACGGGAGAGACCCAGTACTTC. It encodes CSASAGTGETQYF.